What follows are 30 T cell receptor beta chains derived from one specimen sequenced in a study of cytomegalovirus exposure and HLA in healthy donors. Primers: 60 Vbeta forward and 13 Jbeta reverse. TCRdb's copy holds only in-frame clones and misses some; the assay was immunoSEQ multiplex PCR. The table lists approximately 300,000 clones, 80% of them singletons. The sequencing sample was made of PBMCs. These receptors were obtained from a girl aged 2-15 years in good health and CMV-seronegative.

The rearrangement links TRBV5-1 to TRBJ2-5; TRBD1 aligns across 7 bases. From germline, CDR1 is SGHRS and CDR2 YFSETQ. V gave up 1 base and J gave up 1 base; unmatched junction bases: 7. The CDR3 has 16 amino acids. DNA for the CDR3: TGCGCCAGCAGCTTGTTAGGGACAGAGGCCCAAGAGACCCAGTACTTC. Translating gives CASSLLGTEAQETQYF.

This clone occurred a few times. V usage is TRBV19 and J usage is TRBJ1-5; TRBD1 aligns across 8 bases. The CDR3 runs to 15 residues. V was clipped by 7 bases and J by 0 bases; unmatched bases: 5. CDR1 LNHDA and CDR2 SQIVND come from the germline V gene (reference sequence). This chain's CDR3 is CASTRQGYSNQPQHF. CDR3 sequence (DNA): TGTGCCAGTACCCGACAGGGGTATAGCAATCAGCCCCAGCATTTT.

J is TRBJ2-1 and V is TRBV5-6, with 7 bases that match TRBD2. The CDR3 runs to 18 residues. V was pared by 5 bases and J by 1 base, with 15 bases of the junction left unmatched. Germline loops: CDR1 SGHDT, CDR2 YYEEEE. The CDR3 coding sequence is TGTGCCAGCAGACCACTAGCGTCCCCTGCTATTTCCTACAATGAGCAGTTCTTC. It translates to CASRPLASPAISYNEQFF.

Written as DNA, the CDR3 is TGTGCCAGCAGTTACGGAGAGGGGACAGGGCGCAATGAGCAGTTCTTC. Its protein product is CASSYGEGTGRNEQFF. The genes are TRBV6-5 and TRBJ2-1; 9 bases fit TRBD1. From germline, CDR1 is MNHEY and CDR2 SVGAGI. This CDR3 comprises 16 residues. J gave up 6 bases and V 2 bases, and 8 bases lay outside the gene matches.

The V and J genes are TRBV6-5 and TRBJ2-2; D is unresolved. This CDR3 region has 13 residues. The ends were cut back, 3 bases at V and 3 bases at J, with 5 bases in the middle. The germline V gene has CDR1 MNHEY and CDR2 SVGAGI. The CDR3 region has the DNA TGTGCCAGCAGTTATCAGGACACCGGGGAGCTGTTTTTT. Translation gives CASSYQDTGELFF.

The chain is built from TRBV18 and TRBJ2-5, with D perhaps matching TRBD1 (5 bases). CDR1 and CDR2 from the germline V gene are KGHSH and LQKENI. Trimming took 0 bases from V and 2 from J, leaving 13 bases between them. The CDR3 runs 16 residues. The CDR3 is CASSPPRGTGQETQYF. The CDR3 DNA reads TGTGCCAGCTCACCACCTAGGGGCACGGGTCAAGAGACCCAGTACTTC. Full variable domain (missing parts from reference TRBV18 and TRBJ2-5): NAGVMQNPRHLVRRRGQEARLRCSPMKGHSHVYWYRQLPEEGLKFMVYLQKENIIDESGMPKERFSAEFPKEGPSILRIQQVVRGDSAAYFCASSPPRGTGQETQYFGPGTRLLVL.

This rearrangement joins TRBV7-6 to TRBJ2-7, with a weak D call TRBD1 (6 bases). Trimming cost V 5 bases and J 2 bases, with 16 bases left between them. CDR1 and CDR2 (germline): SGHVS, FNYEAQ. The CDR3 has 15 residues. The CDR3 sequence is CASSPPGHTTYEQYF. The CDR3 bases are TGTGCCAGCAGCCCACCGGGACACACAACCTACGAGCAGTACTTC.

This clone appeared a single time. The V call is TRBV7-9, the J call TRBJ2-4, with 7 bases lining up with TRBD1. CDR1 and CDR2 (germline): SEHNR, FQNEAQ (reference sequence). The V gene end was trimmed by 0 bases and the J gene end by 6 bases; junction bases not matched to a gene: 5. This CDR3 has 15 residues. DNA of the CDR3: TGTGCCAGCAGCTTAGCTGTAGGGGGCGGAAACATTCAGTACTTC. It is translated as CASSLAVGGGNIQYF. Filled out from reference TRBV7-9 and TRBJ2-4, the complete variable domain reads DTGVSQNPRHKITKRGQNVTFRCDPISEHNRLYWYRQTLGQGPEFLTYFQNEAQLEKSRLLSDRFSAERPKGSFSTLEIQRTEQGDSAMYLCASSLAVGGGNIQYFGAGTRLSVL.

DNA of the CDR3: TGTGCCAGCAGGGGGGAACAGGGAACTGAAGCTTTCTTT. As protein: CASRGEQGTEAFF. The chain couples TRBV2 to TRBJ1-1; possible D gene TRBD1, 6 bases. The length of the CDR3 is 13 residues. The ends were cut back, 6 bases at V and 5 bases at J, with 13 bases in the middle. Germline V gene data show CDR1 as SNHLY and CDR2 as FYNNEI.

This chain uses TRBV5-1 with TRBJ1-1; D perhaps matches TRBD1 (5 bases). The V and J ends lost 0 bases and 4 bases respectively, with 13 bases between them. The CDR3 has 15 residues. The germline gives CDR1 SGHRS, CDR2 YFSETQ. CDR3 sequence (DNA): TGCGCCAGCAGCTTGGGTCGGGGGATGGCCACTGAAGCTTTCTTT. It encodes CASSLGRGMATEAFF. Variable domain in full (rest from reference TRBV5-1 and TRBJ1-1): KAGVTQTPRYLIKTRGQQVTLSCSPISGHRSVSWYQQTPGQGLQFLFEYFSETQRNKGNFPGRFSGRQFSNSRSEMNVSTLELGDSALYLCASSLGRGMATEAFFGQGTRLTVV.

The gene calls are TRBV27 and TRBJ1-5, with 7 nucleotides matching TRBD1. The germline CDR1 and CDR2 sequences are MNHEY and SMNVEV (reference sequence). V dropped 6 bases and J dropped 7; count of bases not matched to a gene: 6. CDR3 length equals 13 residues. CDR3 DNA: TGTGCCAGCAGAGGGGGCAGGTGGCAGCCCCAGCATTTT. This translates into CASRGGRWQPQHF.

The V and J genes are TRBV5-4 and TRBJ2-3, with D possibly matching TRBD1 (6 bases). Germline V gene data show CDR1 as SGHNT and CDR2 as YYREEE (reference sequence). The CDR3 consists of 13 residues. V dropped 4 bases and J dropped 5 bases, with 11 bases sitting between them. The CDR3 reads CASSVPGVDTQYF. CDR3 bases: TGTGCCAGCAGCGTGCCAGGGGTAGATACGCAGTATTTT.

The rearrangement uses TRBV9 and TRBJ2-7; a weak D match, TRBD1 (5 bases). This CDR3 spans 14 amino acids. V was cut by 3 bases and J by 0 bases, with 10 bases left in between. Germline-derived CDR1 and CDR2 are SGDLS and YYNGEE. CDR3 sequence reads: CASSEDMNSYEQYF. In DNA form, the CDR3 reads TGTGCCAGCAGCGAGGACATGAACTCCTACGAGCAGTACTTC.

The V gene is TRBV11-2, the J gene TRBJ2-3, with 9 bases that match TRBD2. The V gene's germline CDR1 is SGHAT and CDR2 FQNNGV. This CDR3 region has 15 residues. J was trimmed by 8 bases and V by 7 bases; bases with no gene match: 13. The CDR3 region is CASTTGTSLSGTQYF. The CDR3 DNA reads TGTGCCAGCACGACCGGGACTAGCCTTTCGGGTACGCAGTATTTT.

DNA for the CDR3: TGTGCCACCAGCAGAGACCACAGGGGAAGGGAAAACACCATATATTTT. Protein product: CATSRDHRGRENTIYF. The V and J genes are TRBV15 and TRBJ1-3; 7 bases line up with TRBD1. V shed 0 bases, J shed 6 bases, and the junction held 8 bases outside the gene matches. Germline CDR1 reads LNHNV; CDR2 reads YYDKDF (reference sequence). The CDR3 has 16 amino acids.

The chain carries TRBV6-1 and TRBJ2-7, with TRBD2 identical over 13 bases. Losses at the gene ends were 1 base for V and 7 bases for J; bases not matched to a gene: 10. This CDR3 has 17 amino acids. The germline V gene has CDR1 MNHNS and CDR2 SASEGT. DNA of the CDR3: TGTGCCAGCAGTGAAGTCCCGGGGACTAGCGGGACAATAGAGCAGTACTTC. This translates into CASSEVPGTSGTIEQYF.

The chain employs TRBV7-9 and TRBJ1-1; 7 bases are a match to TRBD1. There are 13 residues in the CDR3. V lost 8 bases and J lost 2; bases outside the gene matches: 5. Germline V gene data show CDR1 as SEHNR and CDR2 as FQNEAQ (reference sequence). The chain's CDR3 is CASRDSPNTEAFF. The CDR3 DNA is TGTGCCAGCCGGGACAGCCCTAACACTGAAGCTTTCTTT.

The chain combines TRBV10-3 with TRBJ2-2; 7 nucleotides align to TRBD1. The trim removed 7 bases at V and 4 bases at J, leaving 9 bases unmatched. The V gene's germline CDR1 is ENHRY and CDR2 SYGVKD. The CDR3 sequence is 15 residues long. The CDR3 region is CAIKLGQPSTGELFF. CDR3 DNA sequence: TGTGCCATCAAGCTGGGACAGCCTAGCACCGGGGAGCTGTTTTTT.

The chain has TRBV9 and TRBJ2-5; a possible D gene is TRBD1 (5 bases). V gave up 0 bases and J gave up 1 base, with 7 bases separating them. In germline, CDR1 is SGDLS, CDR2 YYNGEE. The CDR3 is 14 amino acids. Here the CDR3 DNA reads TGTGCCAGCAGCGTAGAGGGGTTCCAAGAGACCCAGTACTTC. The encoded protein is CASSVEGFQETQYF.

The CDR3 region has the DNA TGTGCCAGCAGCTTTGGGACAGGGAGAGATACGCAGTATTTT. This encodes CASSFGTGRDTQYF. The chain has TRBV11-2 and TRBJ2-3, with 9 positions matching TRBD1. The V segment lost 3 bases and the J segment 5 bases; nucleotides outside the gene matches: 3. Germline CDR1 reads SGHAT; CDR2 reads FQNNGV. CDR3 length equals 14 residues. Drawing the rest from reference TRBV11-2 and TRBJ2-3, the complete variable domain is EAGVAQSPRYKIIEKRQSVAFWCNPISGHATLYWYQQILGQGPKLLIQFQNNGVVDDSQLPKDRFSAERLKGVDSTLKIQPAKLEDSAVYLCASSFGTGRDTQYFGPGTRLTVL.

CDR3 nucleotides: TGTGCCAGCAGCAAAGGAACGGGCTACGAGCAGTACTTC. It is translated as CASSKGTGYEQYF. The chain combines TRBV21-1 with TRBJ2-7; TRBD2, the table's D call, lacks a check against the DNA. TRBV21-1 is a pseudogene. The CDR3 length is 13 residues.

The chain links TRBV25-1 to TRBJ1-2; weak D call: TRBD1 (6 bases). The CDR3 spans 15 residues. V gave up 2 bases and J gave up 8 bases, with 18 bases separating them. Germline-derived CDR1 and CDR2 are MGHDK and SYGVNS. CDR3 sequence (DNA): TGTGCCAGCAGTGAAAACACGTTACCAGGGGAAGGCTACACCTTC. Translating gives CASSENTLPGEGYTF.

The chain's CDR3 is CASSHDRGRPKKKLFF. The CDR3 coding sequence is TGTGCCAGCAGTCATGACAGGGGCCGGCCCAAAAAAAAACTGTTTTTT. The chain combines TRBV5-6 with TRBJ1-4, with 8 bases matching TRBD1. The CDR3 sequence is 16 residues long. J was trimmed by 9 bases and V by 5 bases; bases with no gene match: 15. Germline V gene sequence: CDR1 SGHDT, CDR2 YYEEEE.

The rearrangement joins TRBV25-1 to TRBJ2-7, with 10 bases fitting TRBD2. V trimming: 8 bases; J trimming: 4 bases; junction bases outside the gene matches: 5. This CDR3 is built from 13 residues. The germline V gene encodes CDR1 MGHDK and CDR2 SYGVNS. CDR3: CASAAGGRYEQYF. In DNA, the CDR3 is TGTGCCAGCGCAGCGGGGGGGCGATACGAGCAGTACTTC.

The CDR3 here is CASSLTTGGNEQFF. The CDR3, as DNA: TGCGCCAGCAGCTTAACGACAGGGGGCAATGAGCAGTTCTTC. V gene TRBV5-1 combines with J gene TRBJ2-1; 9 nucleotides match TRBD1. The V gene end was trimmed by 2 bases and the J gene end by 6 bases; junction bases not matched to a gene: 3. The germline V gene has CDR1 SGHRS and CDR2 YFSETQ. The CDR3 runs 14 residues.

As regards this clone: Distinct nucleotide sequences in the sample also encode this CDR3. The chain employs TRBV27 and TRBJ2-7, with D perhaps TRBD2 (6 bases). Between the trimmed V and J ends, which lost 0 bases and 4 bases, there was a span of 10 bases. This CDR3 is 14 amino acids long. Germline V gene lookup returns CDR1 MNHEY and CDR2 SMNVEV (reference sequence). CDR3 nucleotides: TGTGCCAGCAGTTTATCGTCAGGGAGGTACGAGCAGTACTTC. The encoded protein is CASSLSSGRYEQYF.

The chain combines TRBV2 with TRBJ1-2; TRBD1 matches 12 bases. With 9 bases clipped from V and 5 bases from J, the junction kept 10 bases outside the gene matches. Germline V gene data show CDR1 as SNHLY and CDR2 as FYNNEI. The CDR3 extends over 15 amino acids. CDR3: CARGTGGERIYGYTF. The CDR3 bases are TGTGCCAGAGGGACAGGGGGCGAGCGAATTTATGGCTACACCTTC.

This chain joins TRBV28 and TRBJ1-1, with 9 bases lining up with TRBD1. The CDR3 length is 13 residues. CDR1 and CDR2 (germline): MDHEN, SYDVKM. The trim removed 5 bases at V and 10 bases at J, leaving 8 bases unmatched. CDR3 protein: CASSVGQGNVAFF. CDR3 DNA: TGTGCCAGCAGTGTAGGACAGGGGAATGTAGCTTTCTTT.

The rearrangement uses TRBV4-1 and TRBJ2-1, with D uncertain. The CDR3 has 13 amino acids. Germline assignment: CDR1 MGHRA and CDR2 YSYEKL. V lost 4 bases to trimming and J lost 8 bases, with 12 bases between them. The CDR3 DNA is TGCGCCAGCAGCCCCGTAGTTGGTGATGAGCAGTTCTTC. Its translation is CASSPVVGDEQFF.

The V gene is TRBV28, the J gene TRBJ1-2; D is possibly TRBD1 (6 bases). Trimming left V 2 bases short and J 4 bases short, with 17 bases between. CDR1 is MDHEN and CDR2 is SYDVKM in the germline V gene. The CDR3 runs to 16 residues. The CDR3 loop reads CASSLAEQGIIYGYTF. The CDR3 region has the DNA TGTGCCAGCAGTTTAGCAGAACAGGGTATCATCTATGGCTACACCTTC.